These 22 T cell receptor beta chains share one sample of origin, sequenced in a study of spatial heterogeneity in lung cancer. No antigen has been assigned to these receptors. TCRdb ran MiXCR on the 5' RACE reads and lists one entry per CDR3 protein. The sample includes tens of thousands of distinct CDR3 sequences, about 4.9% of them seen just once. Study results and limitations: Expanded alpha and beta TCR counts within tumors tracked tumor mutation counts.

Noted time point: sample taken at primary tumor resection. Sequencing was performed on lung tumor tissue, taken at surgery. All receptors come from a male donor with early-stage non-small cell lung cancer.

This clonotype was counted many times. J is TRBJ2-5 and V is TRBV20-1; the match to TRBD1 covers 7 bases. Germline-derived CDR1 and CDR2 are DFQATT and SNEGSKA (reference sequence). Germline trimming cut 5 bases from V and 4 bases from J; bases unmatched to any gene: 7. CDR3 length equals 13 residues. The CDR3 protein is CSARVGGGETQYF. CDR3 nucleotides: TGCAGTGCTCGAGTAGGGGGCGGAGAGACCCAGTACTTC.

This clonotype occurred many times. The chain has TRBV10-3 and TRBJ2-5, with D maybe TRBD2 (5 bases). Germline lookup yields CDR1 ENHRY and CDR2 SYGVKD. Trimming removed 4 bases at V and 4 bases at J, with 10 bases between. The CDR3 contains 13 residues. This CDR3 reads CAISVRERETQYF. CDR3 bases: TGTGCCATCAGTGTCCGGGAAAGAGAGACCCAGTACTTC.

This clonotype was picked up many times. The V gene is TRBV6-1, the J gene TRBJ1-4, with TRBD1 identical over 9 bases. Looked up from germline, CDR1 is MNHNS and CDR2 is SASEGT. The CDR3 totals 15 residues. V gave up 5 bases and J gave up 7 bases; unmatched junction bases: 8. DNA of the CDR3: TGTGCCAGCAGTAGGACAGGGGATAGAGGTGAAAAACTGTTTTTT. Residues: CASSRTGDRGEKLFF.

This clonotype was found many times. This chain links TRBV18 with TRBJ2-1, with D possibly TRBD2 on 7 matching bases. V shed 3 bases and J shed 6 bases, with 15 bases lying between them. Germline values: CDR1 KGHSH, CDR2 LQKENI. The CDR3 contains 15 residues. The CDR3 loop reads CASSPRTRGSNEQFF. The DNA for the CDR3 is TGTGCCAGCTCACCTAGGACTAGGGGGTCCAATGAGCAGTTCTTC.

This clonotype was counted at least ten times. The chain uses TRBV5-1 and TRBJ1-2, with 7 bases that match TRBD1. Germline V gene data show CDR1 as SGHRS and CDR2 as YFSETQ. The CDR3 covers 15 residues. V lost 0 bases to trimming and J lost 6 bases; unmatched junction nucleotides: 8. CDR3 amino acids: CASSLARGTANGYTF. The DNA of the CDR3 is TGCGCCAGCAGCTTGGCTCGGGGGACAGCGAATGGCTACACCTTC.

This clonotype was detected many times. V gene TRBV4-3 combines with J gene TRBJ2-7; D unclear. The CDR3 is 12 amino acids. V dropped 1 base and J dropped 2 bases, with 3 bases sitting between them. Germline-derived CDR1 and CDR2 are LGHNA and YSLEER. CDR3 sequence reads: CASSQGPYEQYF. The CDR3 DNA follows: TGCGCCAGCAGCCAAGGGCCCTACGAGCAGTACTTC.

This clonotype has ten or more counts. V and J are TRBV28 and TRBJ2-7; 8 positions agree with TRBD2. The trim removed 10 bases at V and 4 bases at J, leaving 3 bases unmatched. Germline lookup yields CDR1 MDHEN and CDR2 SYDVKM. CDR3 length: 11 amino acids. In nucleotides, the CDR3 is TGTGCCACGGGAGGGCGATACGAGCAGTACTTC. Its protein product is CATGGRYEQYF.

Many counts were recorded for this clonotype. The gene calls are TRBV5-1 and TRBJ2-7; 7 bases align to TRBD1. CDR1 and CDR2 from the germline V gene are SGHRS and YFSETQ. The CDR3 extends over 14 amino acids. Unmatched junction bases numbered 3, after V lost 0 bases and J lost 3 bases. CDR3 amino acids: CASSLAGQNYEQYF. CDR3 DNA: TGCGCCAGCAGCTTGGCGGGACAGAACTACGAGCAGTACTTC.

This clonotype was seen many times. J is TRBJ2-1 and V is TRBV20-1, with 7 bases identical to TRBD2. The trim removed 6 bases at V and 7 bases at J, leaving 12 bases unmatched. This CDR3 is built from 14 residues. Per germline, CDR1 DFQATT and CDR2 SNEGSKA (reference sequence). The CDR3 loop is CSAPRTRGGNEQFF. DNA for the CDR3: TGCAGTGCCCCCCGAACGAGGGGAGGGAATGAGCAGTTCTTC.

This clonotype was counted many times. The gene calls are TRBV5-1 and TRBJ2-7; the match to TRBD2 covers 11 bases. CDR1 is SGHRS and CDR2 is YFSETQ in the germline V gene. This CDR3 region has 18 residues. V lost 3 bases to trimming and J lost 4 bases; unmatched junction nucleotides: 15. The CDR3 sequence is CASSSTGTSGLGGYEQYF. CDR3 in DNA: TGCGCCAGCAGCTCAACCGGGACTAGCGGACTAGGAGGTTACGAGCAGTACTTC.

This clonotype was seen more than once but under ten times. The V call is TRBV18, the J call TRBJ2-1; no clear D gene. This CDR3 spans 12 amino acids. Germline values: CDR1 KGHSH, CDR2 LQKENI. Trimming took off 2 bases at V and 10 bases at J, with 9 bases between the two ends. In DNA, the CDR3 is TGTGCCAGCTCACCATCAACTCCGGAGCAGTTCTTC. This translates into CASSPSTPEQFF.

This clonotype has a count of ten or more. The rearrangement uses TRBV11-2 and TRBJ2-1; tentatively, D is TRBD1 or TRBD2 (6 bases each). The germline V gene encodes CDR1 SGHAT and CDR2 FQNNGV. The CDR3 loop spans 15 amino acids. V lost 3 bases and J 6 bases, leaving 15 bases between the germline ends. CDR3 sequence (DNA): TGTGCCAGCAGCTTTTCCGTGGGGGGCTTCAATGAGCAGTTCTTC. It codes for CASSFSVGGFNEQFF.

In its sample, this clonotype was seen many times. The gene calls are TRBV29-1 and TRBJ1-1; unclear D gene. Germline V CDR1 and CDR2: SQVTM, ANQGSEA. The V gene lost 7 bases and the J gene lost 2 bases, with 14 bases spanning the gap. The CDR3 has 13 residues. CDR3 protein: CSGSRPQNTEAFF. The DNA of the CDR3 is TGCAGCGGGTCGCGACCCCAAAACACTGAAGCTTTCTTT.

This clonotype was recorded at least ten times. CDR3 coding DNA: TGTGCCATCAGTGTACAGGGGTCGTCCCACACCGGGGAGCTGTTTTTT. It specifies CAISVQGSSHTGELFF. The chain carries TRBV10-3 and TRBJ2-2; 7 bases map to TRBD1. The CDR3 consists of 16 residues. The ends lost 4 bases at V and 3 bases at J; junction bases unmatched: 8. Germline CDR1 reads ENHRY; CDR2 reads SYGVKD.

The rearrangement uses TRBV6-6 and TRBJ2-3, with D hard to call. The CDR3 length is 15 residues. Germline CDR1 MNHNY, CDR2 SVGAGI (reference sequence). V lost 10 bases and J 2 bases, leaving 19 bases between the germline ends. The CDR3 DNA sequence: TGTGCCACCTTACCGCCGGTGTGGGACACAGATACGCAGTATTTT. Its translation: CATLPPVWDTDTQYF.

This clonotype occurred many times. The chain has TRBV4-2 and TRBJ1-1; no definite D call. V was cut by 0 bases and J by 6 bases, with 11 bases left in between. Looked up from germline, CDR1 is LGHNA and CDR2 is YNFKEQ. CDR3 length: 14 amino acids. CDR3 in amino acids: CASSQDRLMAEAFF. DNA for the CDR3: TGTGCCAGCAGCCAAGATCGGCTTATGGCTGAAGCTTTCTTT.

The rearrangement links TRBV7-9 to TRBJ1-1; D is unclear. Trimming took off 3 bases at V and 4 bases at J, with 15 bases between the two ends. The CDR3 has 15 amino acids. Germline V gene data show CDR1 as SEHNR and CDR2 as FQNEAQ (reference sequence). CDR3 DNA: TGTGCCAGCAGCTTCGGTGGGAGGGCCATCACTGAAGCTTTCTTT. Its translation: CASSFGGRAITEAFF.

Ten or more counts support this clonotype. The chain has TRBV5-4 and TRBJ2-6; 9 bases map to TRBD1. The CDR3 runs to 17 residues. Losses at the gene ends were 4 bases for V and 3 bases for J; bases not matched to a gene: 8. CDR1 and CDR2 (germline): SGHNT, YYREEE (reference sequence). CDR3 DNA sequence: TGTGCCAGCAGCGCCAACAGGGGGCTGGGTGGGGCCAACGTCCTGACTTTC. Residues: CASSANRGLGGANVLTF. The full variable domain, rest sourced from reference TRBV5-4 and TRBJ2-6, is ETGVTQSPTHLIKTRGQQVTLRCSSQSGHNTVSWYQQALGQGPQFIFQYYREEENGRGNFPPRFSGLQFPNYSSELNVNALELDDSALYLCASSANRGLGGANVLTFGAGSRLTVL.

This clonotype was seen ten or more times. Here the CDR3 DNA reads TGCAGTGCCCCGCTGGGGCAGCTGGACAATGAGCAGTTCTTC. Its protein product is CSAPLGQLDNEQFF. The chain recombines TRBV20-1 with TRBJ2-1; a weak D match, TRBD1 (5 bases). With 6 bases removed from V and 5 bases from J, the gap between germline ends came to 17 bases. The CDR3 is made up of 14 amino acids. Germline CDR1 and CDR2: DFQATT and SNEGSKA (reference sequence).

This clonotype was counted ten times or more. This chain connects TRBV27 to TRBJ2-7; D is ambiguous. The V end lost 2 bases, the J end lost 0 bases, and 11 bases lay between the germline ends. Germline-derived CDR1 and CDR2 are MNHEY and SMNVEV (reference sequence). The CDR3 runs 15 residues. CDR3 sequence (DNA): TGTGCCAGCAGTTTAGAAAGGACGAGCTCCTACGAGCAGTACTTC. Protein product: CASSLERTSSYEQYF.

There are many counts of this clonotype. The chain employs TRBV7-2 and TRBJ2-7; D perhaps matches TRBD2 (5 bases). The V end was cut by 5 bases, the J end by 7 bases, with 15 bases between. Germline lookup yields CDR1 SGHTA and CDR2 FQGNSA. This CDR3 has 13 amino acids. CDR3 nucleotides: TGTGCCAGCAGCGGGCAAGCTCCGGGGGAGCAGTACTTC. Translating it yields CASSGQAPGEQYF.

In its sample, this clonotype was seen a few times. The chain joins TRBV7-8 to TRBJ2-3; 11 bases fit TRBD2. CDR3 length: 16 residues. V lost 5 bases to trimming and J lost 4 bases; unmatched junction nucleotides: 8. Germline-derived CDR1 and CDR2 are SGHVS and FQNEAQ. The CDR3, as DNA: TGTGCCAGCAGCCTTAGCGGGAGGGCCGAAGCAGATACGCAGTATTTT. Encoded protein: CASSLSGRAEADTQYF.